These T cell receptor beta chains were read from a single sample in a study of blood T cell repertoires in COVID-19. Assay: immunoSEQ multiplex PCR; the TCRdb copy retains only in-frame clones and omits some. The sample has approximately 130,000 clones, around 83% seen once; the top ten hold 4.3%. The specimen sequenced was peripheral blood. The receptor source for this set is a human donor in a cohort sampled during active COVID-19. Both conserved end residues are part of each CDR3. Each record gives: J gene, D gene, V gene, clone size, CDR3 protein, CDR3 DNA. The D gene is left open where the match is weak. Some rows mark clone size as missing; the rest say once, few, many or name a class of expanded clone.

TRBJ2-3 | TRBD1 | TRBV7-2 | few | CASSTDRGRTDTQYF | TGTGCCAGCAGCACCGACAGGGGGCGTACAGATACGCAGTATTTT
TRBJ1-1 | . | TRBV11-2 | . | CASSLGSSTEAFF | TGTGCCAGCAGCTTAGGGAGTAGCACTGAAGCTTTCTTT
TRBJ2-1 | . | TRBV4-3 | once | CASSQDLSGLEQFF | TGCGCCAGCAGCCAAGATCTAAGCGGCCTTGAGCAGTTCTTC
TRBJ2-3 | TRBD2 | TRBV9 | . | CASSGDSGRSTDTQYF | TGTGCCAGCAGCGGGGATAGCGGGAGAAGCACAGATACGCAGTATTTT
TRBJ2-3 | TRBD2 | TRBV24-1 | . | CATSGGDTQYF | TGTGCCACCAGCGGGGGGGATACGCAGTATTTT
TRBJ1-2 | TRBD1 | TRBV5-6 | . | CASTKPTGTGVNGYTF | TGTGCCAGCACCAAACCGACCGGGACAGGAGTCAATGGCTACACCTTC
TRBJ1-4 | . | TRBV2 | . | CASSPNAQGFREKLFF | TGTGCCAGCAGTCCCAATGCCCAGGGGTTCCGGGAAAAACTGTTTTTT
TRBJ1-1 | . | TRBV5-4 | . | CASSLGPAIAPVNTEAFF | TGTGCCAGCAGCTTGGGTCCAGCTATAGCACCAGTGAACACTGAAGCTTTCTTT
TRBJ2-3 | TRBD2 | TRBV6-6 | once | CASRIAGGGFFDTQYF | TGTGCCAGCAGGATAGCGGGGGGCGGGTTTTTCGATACGCAGTATTTT
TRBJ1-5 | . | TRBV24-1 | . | CATSMGHSNQPQHF | TGTGCCACCAGTATGGGACACAGCAATCAGCCCCAGCATTTT
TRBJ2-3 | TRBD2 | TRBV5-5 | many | CASSLGEGMFTDTQYF | TGTGCCAGCAGCTTGGGGGAGGGGATGTTCACAGATACGCAGTATTTT
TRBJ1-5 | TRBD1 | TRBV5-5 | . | CASSRQGLFNQPQHF | TGTGCCAGCAGTCGACAGGGTCTTTTCAATCAGCCCCAGCATTTT
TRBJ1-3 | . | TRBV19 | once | CASSPYSGNTIYF | TGTGCCAGTAGTCCCTACAGTGGAAACACCATATATTTT
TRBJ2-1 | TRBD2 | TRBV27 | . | CASSFSGGDLNEQFF | TGTGCCAGCAGTTTTAGCGGGGGGGATTTGAATGAGCAGTTCTTC